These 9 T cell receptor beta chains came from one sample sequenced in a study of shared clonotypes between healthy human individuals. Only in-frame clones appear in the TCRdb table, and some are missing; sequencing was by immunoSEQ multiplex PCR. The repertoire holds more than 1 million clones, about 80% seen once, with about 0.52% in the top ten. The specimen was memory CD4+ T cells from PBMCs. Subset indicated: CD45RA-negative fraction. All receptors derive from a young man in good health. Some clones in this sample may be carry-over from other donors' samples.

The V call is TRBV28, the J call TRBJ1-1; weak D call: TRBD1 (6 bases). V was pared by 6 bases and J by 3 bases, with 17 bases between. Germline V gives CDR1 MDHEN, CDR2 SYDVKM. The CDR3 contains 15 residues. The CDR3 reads CASRTGGAQDTEAFF. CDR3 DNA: TGTGCCAGCAGGACGGGGGGGGCCCAGGACACTGAAGCTTTCTTT.

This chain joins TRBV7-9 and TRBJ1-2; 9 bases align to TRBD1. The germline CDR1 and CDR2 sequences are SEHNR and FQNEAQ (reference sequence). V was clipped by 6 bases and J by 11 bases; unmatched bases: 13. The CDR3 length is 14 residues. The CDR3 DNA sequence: TGTGCCAGCAGTCCAACGGGACAGGGCCCATCGTACACCTTC. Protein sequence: CASSPTGQGPSYTF.

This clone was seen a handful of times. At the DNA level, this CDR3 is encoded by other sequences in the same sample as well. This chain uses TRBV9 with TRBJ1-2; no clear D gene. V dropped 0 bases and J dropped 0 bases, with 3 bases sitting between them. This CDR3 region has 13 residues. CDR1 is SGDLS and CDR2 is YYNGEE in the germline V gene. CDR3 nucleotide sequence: TGTGCCAGCAGCGTAGACGCTAACTATGGCTACACCTTC. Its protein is CASSVDANYGYTF.

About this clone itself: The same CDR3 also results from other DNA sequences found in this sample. CDR3 sequence (DNA): TGTGCCAGCAGTTTGGCAGGGGCTAATGAAAAACTGTTTTTT. This sequence encodes CASSLAGANEKLFF. V is TRBV28 and J is TRBJ1-4; a weak D match, TRBD1 (6 bases). Trimming took off 3 bases at V and 3 bases at J, with 8 bases between the two ends. The germline CDR1 and CDR2 sequences are MDHEN and SYDVKM. This CDR3 region has 14 residues.

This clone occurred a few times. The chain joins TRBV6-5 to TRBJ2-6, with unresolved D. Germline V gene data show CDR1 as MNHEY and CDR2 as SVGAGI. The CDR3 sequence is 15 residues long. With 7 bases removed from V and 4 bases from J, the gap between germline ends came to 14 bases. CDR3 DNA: TGTGCCAGCAAGAGACTGGCGTCCGGGGCCAACGTCCTGACTTTC. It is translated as CASKRLASGANVLTF.

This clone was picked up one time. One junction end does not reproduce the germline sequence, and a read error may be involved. This CDR3 is CASSYGDF. In DNA form, the CDR3 reads TGTGCCAGCAGTTACGGAGATTTT. This rearrangement joins TRBV6-5 to TRBJ2-3; no clear D gene. Germline CDR1 MNHEY, CDR2 SVGAGI. This CDR3 spans 8 amino acids.

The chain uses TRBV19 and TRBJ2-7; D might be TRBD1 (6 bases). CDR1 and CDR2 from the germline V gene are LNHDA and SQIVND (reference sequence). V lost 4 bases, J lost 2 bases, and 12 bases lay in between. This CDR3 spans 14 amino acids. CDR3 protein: CASSTLRGAYEQYF. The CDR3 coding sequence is TGTGCCAGTAGTACACTCAGGGGAGCCTACGAGCAGTACTTC.

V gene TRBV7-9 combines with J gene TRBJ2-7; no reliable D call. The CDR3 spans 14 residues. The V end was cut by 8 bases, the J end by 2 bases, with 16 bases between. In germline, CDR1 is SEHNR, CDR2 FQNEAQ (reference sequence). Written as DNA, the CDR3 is TGTGCCAGCGAGCCCGGACCCAAGCCCTACGAGCAGTACTTC. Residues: CASEPGPKPYEQYF. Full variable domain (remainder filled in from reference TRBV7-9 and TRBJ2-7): DTGVSQNPRHKITKRGQNVTFRCDPISEHNRLYWYRQTLGQGPEFLTYFQNEAQLEKSRLLSDRFSAERPKGSFSTLEIQRTEQGDSAMYLCASEPGPKPYEQYFGPGTRLTVT.

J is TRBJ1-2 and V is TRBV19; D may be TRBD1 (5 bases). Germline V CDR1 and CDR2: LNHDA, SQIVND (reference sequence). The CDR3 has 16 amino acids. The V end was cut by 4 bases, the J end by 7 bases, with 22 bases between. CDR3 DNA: TGTGCCAGTAGTAAATATCTGCAGGGACGTCTCGCTGGCTACACCTTC. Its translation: CASSKYLQGRLAGYTF.